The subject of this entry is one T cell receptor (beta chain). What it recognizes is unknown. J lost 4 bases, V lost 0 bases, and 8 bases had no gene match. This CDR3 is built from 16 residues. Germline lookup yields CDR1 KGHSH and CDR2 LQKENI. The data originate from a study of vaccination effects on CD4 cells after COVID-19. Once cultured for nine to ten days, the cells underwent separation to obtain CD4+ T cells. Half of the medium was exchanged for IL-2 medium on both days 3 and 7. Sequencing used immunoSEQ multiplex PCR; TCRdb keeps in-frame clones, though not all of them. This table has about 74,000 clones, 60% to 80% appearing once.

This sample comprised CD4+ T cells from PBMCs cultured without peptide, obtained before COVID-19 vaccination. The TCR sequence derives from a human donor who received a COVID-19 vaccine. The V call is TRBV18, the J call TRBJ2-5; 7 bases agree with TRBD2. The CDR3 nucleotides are TGTGCCAGCTCACCACCATGGGACTACCCCAGAGAGACCCAGTACTTC. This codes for CASSPPWDYPRETQYF.